This TCR beta chain was documented in a study of T cells after yellow fever vaccination. CDR3 length: 12 amino acids. Trimming took off 5 bases at V and 12 bases at J, with 14 bases between the two ends. This clonotype was counted a few times. TCRdb re-derived calls from the 5' RACE reads in MiXCR, one entry per CDR3 protein. The data hold some 600,000 distinct CDR3 sequences, with over 9% observed a single time. This chain connects TRBV12-3 or TRBV12-4 to TRBJ2-1; D is unclear. Sequencing was performed on PBMCs, taken on the day of the yellow fever booster vaccination. The receptor was derived from a man aged 30-40 years who received the YFV17D yellow fever vaccine. The CDR3 spells CASSPTDGGQFF. CDR3 in DNA: TGTGCCAGCAGTCCCACGGATGGTGGGCAGTTCTTC.